Shown below are 14 T cell receptor beta chains from a single sample sequenced in a study of T-cell memory formation after mild COVID-19. MiXCR was run by TCRdb on the 5' RACE reads, yielding one entry per CDR3 protein. The sample contains about 62,000 distinct CDR3 sequences, around 10% of which appear only once. Sequenced sample: PBMCs or a T cell subset sorted from them (not recorded which). The origin of the receptors is a young man who had mild COVID-19 (a few samples of this study predate the infection). Cell type and time point are not known.

The chain joins TRBV20-1 to TRBJ2-3; TRBD2 might be the D (6 bases). V was clipped by 2 bases and J by 3 bases, with 12 bases between them. This CDR3 is built from 14 residues. Germline CDR1 DFQATT, CDR2 SNEGSKA (reference sequence). The CDR3 region is CSARRSAGTDTQYF. The DNA of the CDR3 is TGCAGTGCTAGAAGGTCGGCGGGGACAGATACGCAGTATTTT.

This chain joins TRBV5-1 and TRBJ2-5; TRBD1 or TRBD2 may be the D gene (5 bases each). V was clipped by 1 base and J by 2 bases, with 9 bases between them. The CDR3 is 14 residues long. Germline CDR1 is SGHRS and CDR2 is YFSETQ. As DNA, the CDR3 is TGCGCCAGCAGCTTGATGAGGGGACAAGAGACCCAGTACTTC. It codes for CASSLMRGQETQYF.

In its sample, this clonotype was seen many times. The V call is TRBV28, the J call TRBJ2-3, with TRBD1 as a possible D gene (5 bases). CDR1 is MDHEN, CDR2 SYDVKM, per germline. This CDR3 region has 13 residues. V was pared by 3 bases and J by 6 bases, with 10 bases between. The CDR3 is CASSFGAVDTQYF. The CDR3 DNA reads as TGTGCCAGCAGTTTTGGGGCGGTCGATACGCAGTATTTT.

In its sample, this clonotype was seen many times. V gene TRBV4-1 combines with J gene TRBJ1-1; no reliable D call. Germline lookup yields CDR1 MGHRA and CDR2 YSYEKL. The CDR3 length is 12 residues. Deletions cut 6 bases from V and 5 bases from J, with 10 bases between. In nucleotides, the CDR3 is TGCGCCAGCAGATCAGGCGGGACTGAAGCTTTCTTT. Encoded protein: CASRSGGTEAFF.

The genes are TRBV12-3 or TRBV12-4 and TRBJ1-1, with a possible D match to TRBD1 (5 bases). The CDR3 covers 14 residues. Deletions cut 5 bases from V and 4 bases from J, with 14 bases between. In nucleotides, the CDR3 is TGTGCCAGCAGTACAAGGGGCTCCGGCACTGAAGCTTTCTTT. This sequence encodes CASSTRGSGTEAFF.

V is TRBV29-1 and J is TRBJ2-7, with 10 bases lining up with TRBD1. The V and J ends lost 4 bases and 3 bases, in that order; junction bases with no gene match: 6. The CDR3 spans 14 residues. The germline gives CDR1 SQVTM, CDR2 ANQGSEA. The CDR3 DNA is TGCAGCGTTGTAGTCGGGACAGGGGTCTACGAGCAGTACTTC. As protein: CSVVVGTGVYEQYF.

This clonotype occurred a few times. This sequence joins TRBV5-1 and TRBJ2-1; 14 nucleotides align to TRBD2. Germline CDR1 reads SGHRS; CDR2 reads YFSETQ. The CDR3 totals 16 residues. V was clipped by 0 bases and J by 8 bases; unmatched bases: 4. The CDR3 coding sequence is TGCGCCAGCAGCTTGGGATTGACTAGCGGGGGGGATGAGCAGTTCTTC. Protein product: CASSLGLTSGGDEQFF.

The CDR3 DNA reads as TGTGCCAGCAGCACCGGTCGTGGCTATGGCTACACCTTC. The encoded protein is CASSTGRGYGYTF. The rearrangement uses TRBV14 and TRBJ1-2; D not certain. The CDR3 has 13 amino acids. Trimming cost V 5 bases and J 4 bases, with 11 bases left between them. Germline V gives CDR1 SGHDN, CDR2 FVKESK.

J is TRBJ2-7 and V is TRBV18; 7 bases fit TRBD1. Per the germline V gene, CDR1 is KGHSH and CDR2 is LQKENI. This CDR3 contains 13 residues. V trimming: 4 bases; J trimming: 4 bases; junction bases outside the gene matches: 4. CDR3 sequence (DNA): TGTGCCAGCTCACGTACGACAGGGTACGAGCAGTACGTC. It yields the protein CASSRTTGYEQYV.

This clonotype was observed a handful of times. The rearrangement links TRBV5-1 to TRBJ2-2; TRBD1 is a possible D gene (5 bases). Trimming took 0 bases from V and 7 from J, leaving 7 bases between them. Per the germline V gene, CDR1 is SGHRS and CDR2 is YFSETQ. The CDR3 sequence is 13 residues long. The CDR3 sequence: CASSLGDSGELFF. DNA of the CDR3: TGCGCCAGCAGCTTGGGTGACAGCGGGGAGCTGTTTTTT.

The CDR3 nucleotides are TGTGCCAGCAGCTCCGGGCCTACGCAGTATTTT. Encoded protein: CASSSGPTQYF. V gene TRBV11-2 combines with J gene TRBJ2-3; D ambiguous. V lost 4 bases and J 8 bases, leaving 7 bases between the germline ends. This CDR3 region has 11 residues. The germline CDR1 and CDR2 sequences are SGHAT and FQNNGV.

The rearrangement joins TRBV20-1 to TRBJ2-7; the match to TRBD2 covers 8 bases. This CDR3 has 15 amino acids. The germline CDR1 and CDR2 sequences are DFQATT and SNEGSKA (reference sequence). The J segment lost 3 bases and the V segment lost 3 bases, leaving 10 bases of the junction unmatched. CDR3 coding DNA: TGCAGTGCTAGTGTAGCGGGGCAGGCGTACTACGAGCAGTACTTC. It codes for CSASVAGQAYYEQYF.

V usage is TRBV28 and J usage is TRBJ1-2; the match to TRBD1 covers 7 bases. The CDR3 consists of 13 residues. Germline V CDR1 and CDR2: MDHEN, SYDVKM. V lost 8 bases, J lost 5 bases, and 8 bases stayed unmatched. The CDR3 protein is CASVTGDRYGYTF. In DNA form, the CDR3 reads TGTGCCAGCGTAACAGGGGACCGATATGGCTACACCTTC.

This sequence joins TRBV5-1 and TRBJ2-7; D is unresolved. Trimming left V 0 bases short and J 2 bases short, with 12 bases between. The germline gives CDR1 SGHRS, CDR2 YFSETQ. The length of the CDR3 is 15 residues. The CDR3 loop reads CASSLETDGPYEQYF. The CDR3 DNA sequence: TGCGCCAGCAGCTTGGAGACGGATGGTCCCTACGAGCAGTACTTC. The full variable domain, in which reference TRBV5-1 and TRBJ2-7 provide the parts outside the CDR3, is KAGVTQTPRYLIKTRGQQVTLSCSPISGHRSVSWYQQTPGQGLQFLFEYFSETQRNKGNFPGRFSGRQFSNSRSEMNVSTLELGDSALYLCASSLETDGPYEQYFGPGTRLTVT.